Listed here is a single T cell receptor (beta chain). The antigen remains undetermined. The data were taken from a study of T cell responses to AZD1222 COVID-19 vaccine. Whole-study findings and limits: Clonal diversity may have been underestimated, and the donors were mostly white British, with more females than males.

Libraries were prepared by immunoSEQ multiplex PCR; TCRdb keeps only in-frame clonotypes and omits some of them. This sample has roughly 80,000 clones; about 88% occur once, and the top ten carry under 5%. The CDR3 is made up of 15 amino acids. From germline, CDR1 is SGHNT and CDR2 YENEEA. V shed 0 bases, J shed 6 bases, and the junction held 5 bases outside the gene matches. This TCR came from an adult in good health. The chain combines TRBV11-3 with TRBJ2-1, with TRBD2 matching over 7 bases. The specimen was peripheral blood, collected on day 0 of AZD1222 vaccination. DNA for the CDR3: TGTGCCAGCAGCTTAGAGCCAGCGGGGAGCAATGAGCAGTTCTTC. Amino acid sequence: CASSLEPAGSNEQFF.